Listed below are T cell receptor beta chains from one sample, sequenced in a study of post-analysis software for immune sequencing data. TCRdb analysed the PCR reads with MiXCR anew, one entry per CDR3 protein. The data contain about 540,000 distinct CDR3 sequences, approximately 31% of them singletons. Sequenced input: blood. These receptor sequences come from a girl between 2 and 17 years old with multiple sclerosis. CDR3s include the opening cysteine and the closing phenylalanine or tryptophan. Each record gives: J gene, D gene, clone size, V gene, CDR3 DNA, CDR3 protein. The D gene is left open where the match is weak. Clone size appears in some rows only: once, few, many, or a class for an expanded clone.

j_gene: TRBJ1-1; d_gene: NA; abundance: NA; v_gene: TRBV10-3; CDR3nt: TGTGCCATCAGATTTAACGGGCTCGACACTGAAGCTTTCTTT; CDR3aa: CAIRFNGLDTEAFF
j_gene: TRBJ2-1; d_gene: NA; abundance: NA; v_gene: TRBV6-2/TRBV6-3; CDR3nt: TGTGCCAGCAGTCGGGATCATCCTAACCTTTCCAATGAGCAGTTCTTC; CDR3aa: CASSRDHPNLSNEQFF
j_gene: TRBJ1-1; d_gene: TRBD1; abundance: NA; v_gene: TRBV28; CDR3nt: TGTGCCAGCAGTTTGTGGCCGGGACAGGCCTCCATGAACACTGAAGCTTTCTTT; CDR3aa: CASSLWPGQASMNTEAFF
j_gene: TRBJ1-2; d_gene: TRBD1; abundance: few; v_gene: TRBV5-1; CDR3nt: TGCGCCAGCAACGAAAGACAGGGGCCTGGCTACACCTTC; CDR3aa: CASNERQGPGYTF
j_gene: TRBJ2-5; d_gene: NA; abundance: many; v_gene: TRBV5-6; CDR3nt: TGTGCCAGCAGCCTGACACTCCAAGAGACCCAGTACTTC; CDR3aa: CASSLTLQETQYF
j_gene: TRBJ1-2; d_gene: TRBD1; abundance: NA; v_gene: TRBV7-6; CDR3nt: TGTGCCAGCAGCTTAGCGCGCGGAGGGGGCATCGGGGATGGCTACACCTTC; CDR3aa: CASSLARGGGIGDGYTF
j_gene: TRBJ2-4; d_gene: NA; abundance: few; v_gene: TRBV5-4; CDR3nt: TGTGCCAGCAGCTCGGAGGCCAAAAACATTCAGTACTTC; CDR3aa: CASSSEAKNIQYF
j_gene: TRBJ2-3; d_gene: TRBD2; abundance: few; v_gene: TRBV20-1; CDR3nt: TGCAGTGCTAGCCCGGGACTAGCGGGGTCCGGAGATACGCAGTATTTT; CDR3aa: CSASPGLAGSGDTQYF
j_gene: TRBJ1-4; d_gene: TRBD1; abundance: few; v_gene: TRBV4-2; CDR3nt: TGTGCCAGCAGCCCTGGGACAGGGTCAACTAATGAAAAACTGTTTTTT; CDR3aa: CASSPGTGSTNEKLFF
j_gene: TRBJ2-3; d_gene: NA; abundance: NA; v_gene: TRBV2; CDR3nt: TGTGCCAGCAGGATTATCCACTCCACAGATACGCAGTATTTT; CDR3aa: CASRIIHSTDTQYF
j_gene: TRBJ2-3; d_gene: NA; abundance: NA; v_gene: TRBV13; CDR3nt: TGTGCCAGCCGGAAACAACCAGGTGATACGCAGTATTTT; CDR3aa: CASRKQPGDTQYF
j_gene: TRBJ1-5; d_gene: TRBD1; abundance: NA; v_gene: TRBV28; CDR3nt: TGTGCCAGCATCGACAGGGGGCCACTCCCGGGCAATCAGCCCCAGCATTTT; CDR3aa: CASIDRGPLPGNQPQHF
j_gene: TRBJ2-4; d_gene: TRBD2; abundance: NA; v_gene: TRBV5-5; CDR3nt: TGTGCCAGCAGGACTAGCGGGGGGGCTAGAAACATTCAGTACTTC; CDR3aa: CASRTSGGARNIQYF
j_gene: TRBJ2-1; d_gene: NA; abundance: few; v_gene: TRBV13; CDR3nt: TGTGCCAGCGCCGGTGCGGGCTTCTCCTACAATGAGCAGTTCTTC; CDR3aa: CASAGAGFSYNEQFF
j_gene: TRBJ2-4; d_gene: NA; abundance: few; v_gene: TRBV28; CDR3nt: TGTGCCAGCAGCCCCGGCCCTATTCAGTACTTC; CDR3aa: CASSPGPIQYF
j_gene: TRBJ1-5; d_gene: NA; abundance: few; v_gene: TRBV6-2/TRBV6-3; CDR3nt: TGTGCCAGCAGCGTAGGGCGGGGGCCCCAGCATTTT; CDR3aa: CASSVGRGPQHF
j_gene: TRBJ2-3; d_gene: TRBD2; abundance: NA; v_gene: TRBV4-1; CDR3nt: TGCGCCAGCAGCCGGTTAGCGGGGGGGCAAGATACGCAGTATTTT; CDR3aa: CASSRLAGGQDTQYF
j_gene: TRBJ2-5; d_gene: TRBD1; abundance: NA; v_gene: TRBV7-6; CDR3nt: TGTGCCAGCAGCTTGGGGACAGGGGGCACAGAGACCCAGTACTTC; CDR3aa: CASSLGTGGTETQYF
j_gene: TRBJ2-7; d_gene: NA; abundance: NA; v_gene: TRBV5-5; CDR3nt: TGTGCCAGCAGCTTTCGGGTGGGCTACGAGCAGTACTTC; CDR3aa: CASSFRVGYEQYF
j_gene: TRBJ2-6; d_gene: NA; abundance: NA; v_gene: TRBV19; CDR3nt: TGTGCCAGTAGTATCAGGGGCGGTGGGGCCAACGTCCTGACTTTC; CDR3aa: CASSIRGGGANVLTF
j_gene: TRBJ1-1; d_gene: TRBD1; abundance: NA; v_gene: TRBV15; CDR3nt: TGTGCCACCGGGACAGGGATGAACACTGAAGCTTTCTTT; CDR3aa: CATGTGMNTEAFF
j_gene: TRBJ1-2; d_gene: NA; abundance: NA; v_gene: TRBV29-1; CDR3nt: TGCAGCGGTTGGGTCCCCTCCGAGGACTATGGCTACACCTTC; CDR3aa: CSGWVPSEDYGYTF
j_gene: TRBJ2-1; d_gene: NA; abundance: few; v_gene: TRBV2; CDR3nt: TGTGCCAGCAGTGAGATGACACCCAATGAGCAGTTCTTC; CDR3aa: CASSEMTPNEQFF
j_gene: TRBJ2-3; d_gene: NA; abundance: NA; v_gene: TRBV18; CDR3nt: TGTGCCAGCTCACCCTCCAGGGCAGACGACACAGATACGCAGTATTTT; CDR3aa: CASSPSRADDTDTQYF